This T cell receptor beta chain was sequenced during a study of early T cells in non-severe SARS-CoV-2 infection. Looking at the study overall: The authors sequenced bulk RNA from unsorted whole blood, leaving chains unpaired. Overall study findings and caveats: Anti-spike CD8 responses were favored in VDJdb matching, and private and CD4 specificities were missed.

The CDR3 loop spans 15 amino acids. Trimming cost V 3 bases and J 5 bases; bases outside gene matches: 6. Per the germline V gene, CDR1 is LGHNT and CDR2 is FRNRAP. Separate cDNA molecules each had unique molecular identifiers attached to them. TCRdb reanalysed the 5' RACE reads using MiXCR and keeps one entry per CDR3 protein. The profile shows 60,000 to 75,000 distinct CDR3 sequences, 12% of them singletons. This clonotype has ten or more counts. Antigen: not known. The source of this sequence is an adult who was a healthcare worker with PCR-confirmed SARS-CoV-2 infection or an uninfected control (not recorded which). The J gene is TRBJ2-5, the V gene TRBV12-5; TRBD1 matches 10 bases. The specimen sequenced was whole blood. Written as DNA, the CDR3 is TGTGCTAGTGGTTTCGGGACAGGGGTAGGGGAGACCCAGTACTTC. It codes for CASGFGTGVGETQYF. Looking up the rest from reference TRBV12-5 and TRBJ2-5 gives the full variable domain: DARVTQTPRHKVTEMGQEVTMRCQPILGHNTVFWYRQTMMQGLELLAYFRNRAPLDDSGMPKDRFSAEMPDATLATLKIQPSEPRDSAVYFCASGFGTGVGETQYFGPGTRLLVL.